Presented here are 32 T cell receptor beta chains from one specimen sequenced in a study of Ad26.COV2.S vaccination and SARS-CoV-2 variants. Indicated treatment: around 19 received Ad26.COV2.S at low or high dose, single or two shots; five or six received placebo; per-sample allocation not given. Following the first vaccine or placebo injection, samples were taken on day 63. Clones were sequenced by immunoSEQ multiplex PCR, and TCRdb holds only the in-frame ones, with some missing. Among approximately 340,000 clones listed, approximately 81% were seen once. The sample was peripheral blood, taken in a trial of Ad26.COV2.S vaccine versus placebo. These receptors all stem from a person between 18 and 65 years old who received the Ad26.COV2.S COVID-19 vaccine or a placebo.

This chain joins TRBV14 and TRBJ2-7; possible D gene TRBD1, 6 bases. With 1 base removed from V and 0 bases from J, the gap between germline ends came to 13 bases. The CDR3 is 16 residues long. Germline values: CDR1 SGHDN, CDR2 FVKESK. Here the CDR3 DNA reads TGTGCCAGCAGCCAAGGCCCAAGAGGGGGCTCCTACGAGCAGTACTTC. Translated, it gives CASSQGPRGGSYEQYF.

Points on this clone: At one end, the junction sequence differs from germline, possibly due to a read error. V usage is TRBV6-5 and J usage is TRBJ1-2; TRBD1 matches at 7 bases. The germline V gene encodes CDR1 MNHEY and CDR2 SVGAGI. CDR3 length equals 12 residues. CDR3 loop: CASSTRTGEGSF. For the CDR3, the DNA is TGTGCCAGCAGTACCCGCACAGGGGAGGGGAGCTTC.

The chain has TRBV5-4 and TRBJ2-5; no reliable D call. CDR1 is SGHNT, CDR2 YYREEE, per germline (reference sequence). The V end lost 2 bases, the J end lost 1 base, and 12 bases lay between the germline ends. The CDR3 runs to 15 residues. CDR3 residues: CASSFSAGLQETQYF. CDR3 bases: TGTGCCAGCAGCTTTAGTGCAGGTCTCCAAGAGACCCAGTACTTC.

V usage is TRBV5-5 and J usage is TRBJ1-5, with 7 bases identical to TRBD1. CDR1 is SGHKS and CDR2 is YYEKEE in the germline V gene (reference sequence). Germline trimming cut 0 bases from V and 4 bases from J; bases unmatched to any gene: 4. The CDR3 is made up of 15 amino acids. The CDR3 nucleotides are TGTGCCAGCAGCTTGGGCGACAGGGAAAATCAGCCCCAGCATTTT. Its protein is CASSLGDRENQPQHF.

This chain links TRBV24-1 with TRBJ2-7, with 8 bases identical to TRBD2. The CDR3 contains 14 residues. Looked up from germline, CDR1 is KGHDR and CDR2 is SFDVKD. After removal of 10 bases from V and 0 bases from J, the junction contained 7 bases not matched to a gene. This CDR3 reads CATASGRSSYEQYF. Written as DNA, the CDR3 is TGTGCCACGGCTAGCGGGCGTAGCTCCTACGAGCAGTACTTC.

The chain links TRBV6-5 to TRBJ2-2; possibly TRBD2 for D (6 bases). In germline, CDR1 is MNHEY, CDR2 SVGAGI. V was trimmed by 8 bases and J by 1 base, leaving 11 bases between them. The CDR3 totals 14 residues. CDR3 protein: CASRGTLNTGELFF. The CDR3 nucleotides are TGTGCCAGCCGCGGGACTTTGAACACCGGGGAGCTGTTTTTT.

The chain employs TRBV5-5 and TRBJ1-5, with 8 bases fitting TRBD1. The CDR3 contains 17 residues. CDR1 and CDR2 (germline): SGHKS, YYEKEE (reference sequence). V gave up 5 bases and J gave up 0 bases; unmatched junction bases: 10. The CDR3 nucleotides are TGTGCCAGCAGTGACCGACAGGGGTATTATAGCAATCAGCCCCAGCATTTT. This encodes CASSDRQGYYSNQPQHF.

The rearrangement links TRBV4-2 to TRBJ1-5; D gene unclear. V was clipped by 6 bases and J by 4 bases, with 13 bases between them. This CDR3 comprises 14 residues. Germline V gene lookup returns CDR1 LGHNA and CDR2 YNFKEQ. CDR3 sequence (DNA): TGTGCCAGCAGTGTGGATAGGCAAAATCAGCCCCAGCATTTT. This sequence encodes CASSVDRQNQPQHF.

The chain employs TRBV10-1 and TRBJ2-6, with D uncertain. Trimming pared 2 bases from V and 4 bases from J, leaving 6 bases between. The CDR3 is 14 residues long. Germline V lookup: CDR1 WNHNN, CDR2 SYGVQD (reference sequence). CDR3 bases: TGCGCCAGCAGTGAGGGCTCCGGGGCCAACGTCCTGACTTTC. This gives the protein CASSEGSGANVLTF.

J is TRBJ2-7 and V is TRBV27, with TRBD1 matching 8 bases. This CDR3 contains 15 residues. The J segment lost 3 bases and the V segment lost 3 bases, leaving 7 bases of the junction unmatched. Germline loops: CDR1 MNHEY, CDR2 SMNVEV (reference sequence). CDR3 nucleotides: TGTGCCAGCAGTTTCACCGGGACAGGAGTCTACGAGCAGTACTTC. It encodes CASSFTGTGVYEQYF.

This clone occurred once. The chain combines TRBV18 with TRBJ2-3; TRBD2 agrees at 9 bases. Trimming at V came to 4 bases and at J to 4 bases, leaving 6 bases not matched to a gene. The CDR3 loop spans 15 amino acids. Looked up from germline, CDR1 is KGHSH and CDR2 is LQKENI. The CDR3 DNA reads TGTGCCAGCTCACGCCAGGGACTAGCTGCAGATACGCAGTATTTT. Encoded protein: CASSRQGLAADTQYF.

This chain joins TRBV9 and TRBJ1-2; D call uncertain. CDR3 length: 13 residues. The V end was cut by 6 bases, the J end by 2 bases, with 11 bases between. Germline V lookup: CDR1 SGDLS, CDR2 YYNGEE. The CDR3 bases are TGTGCCAGCACCGCCCCCAGCAACTATGGCTACACCTTC. Protein sequence: CASTAPSNYGYTF.

This clone was observed a single time. This chain joins TRBV5-1 and TRBJ2-1; D not resolved. With 0 bases removed from V and 9 bases from J, the gap between germline ends came to 13 bases. The V gene's germline CDR1 is SGHRS and CDR2 YFSETQ. The CDR3 contains 14 residues. The DNA for the CDR3 is TGCGCCAGCAGCTTGGAAAACTTCCAGCTTGAGCAGTTCTTC. It translates to CASSLENFQLEQFF.

This chain links TRBV6-6 with TRBJ2-3; D gene uncertain. V dropped 4 bases and J dropped 3 bases, with 8 bases sitting between them. Germline-derived CDR1 and CDR2 are MNHNY and SVGAGI (reference sequence). The CDR3 length is 13 residues. CDR3 region: CASSLRPTDTQYF. CDR3 sequence (DNA): TGTGCCAGCAGTTTAAGGCCTACAGATACGCAGTATTTT.

The chain couples TRBV18 to TRBJ2-5; 7 positions match TRBD1. CDR1 and CDR2 from the germline V gene are KGHSH and LQKENI. The ends lost 5 bases at V and 3 bases at J; junction bases unmatched: 9. CDR3 length equals 15 residues. DNA of the CDR3: TGTGCCAGCTCATACACCGGGACAGCTAAAGAGACCCAGTACTTC. Its translation: CASSYTGTAKETQYF. The full variable domain, its missing parts supplied by reference TRBV18 and TRBJ2-5, is NAGVMQNPRHLVRRRGQEARLRCSPMKGHSHVYWYRQLPEEGLKFMVYLQKENIIDESGMPKERFSAEFPKEGPSILRIQQVVRGDSAAYFCASSYTGTAKETQYFGPGTRLLVL.

The chain carries TRBV6-2 or TRBV6-3 and TRBJ2-7, with D possibly TRBD1 on 6 matching bases. The CDR3 contains 13 residues. Germline V gene data show CDR1 as MNHEY and CDR2 as SVGEGT. V lost 2 bases and J 4 bases, leaving 9 bases between the germline ends. Here the CDR3 reads CASSYMDSYEQYF. The CDR3 DNA reads TGTGCCAGCAGTTACATGGACAGTTACGAGCAGTACTTC.

This chain links TRBV5-5 with TRBJ2-5; 9 bases line up with TRBD2. Germline CDR1 reads SGHKS; CDR2 reads YYEKEE (reference sequence). The V gene end was trimmed by 0 bases and the J gene end by 1 base; junction bases not matched to a gene: 4. The CDR3 extends over 16 amino acids. DNA of the CDR3: TGTGCCAGCAGCTTGGCCACTAGCGGGCTCCAAGAGACCCAGTACTTC. Translated, it gives CASSLATSGLQETQYF.

This clone appeared a few times. The chain has TRBV4-1 and TRBJ2-1; possibly TRBD2 for D (6 bases). The CDR3 sequence is 16 residues long. Trimming pared 4 bases from V and 9 bases from J, leaving 22 bases between. Per germline, CDR1 MGHRA and CDR2 YSYEKL. Written as DNA, the CDR3 is TGCGCCAGCAGCCCCGCCCGACTAGTAATCGGAGGTGAGCAGTTCTTC. Protein product: CASSPARLVIGGEQFF.

J is TRBJ2-7 and V is TRBV13, with TRBD1 identical over 8 bases. J was trimmed by 6 bases and V by 5 bases; bases with no gene match: 9. Germline CDR1 reads PRHDT; CDR2 reads FYEKMQ (reference sequence). The CDR3 has 14 residues. DNA of the CDR3: TGTGCCAGCAGCGTCGGACAGGGATTGAGCGAGCAGTACTTC. This codes for CASSVGQGLSEQYF.

This chain connects TRBV25-1 to TRBJ2-6; no definite D call. The CDR3 contains 18 residues. Germline values: CDR1 MGHDK, CDR2 SYGVNS. The germline V and J ends were trimmed by 1 base and 0 bases, with 13 bases remaining between them. The CDR3 spells CASSEFGDRNSGANVLTF. In nucleotides, the CDR3 is TGTGCCAGCAGTGAATTTGGAGATCGAAACTCTGGGGCCAACGTCCTGACTTTC.

The chain joins TRBV5-8 to TRBJ2-1; D ambiguous. CDR3 length equals 15 residues. V was trimmed by 4 bases and J by 5 bases, leaving 16 bases between them. The germline gives CDR1 SGHTS, CDR2 YDEGEE. CDR3: CASSPVIGYDNEQFF. In nucleotides, the CDR3 is TGTGCCAGCAGCCCGGTAATAGGGTATGACAATGAGCAGTTCTTC.

V and J are TRBV19 and TRBJ1-2; possibly TRBD1 for D (5 bases). CDR1 is LNHDA and CDR2 is SQIVND in the germline V gene (reference sequence). This CDR3 contains 14 residues. Trimming pared 0 bases from V and 4 bases from J, leaving 9 bases between. The CDR3 bases are TGTGCCAGTAGTATAGATGGAGGGACCTATGGCTACACCTTC. It is translated as CASSIDGGTYGYTF.

The table lists this clone with a count of one. The rearrangement uses TRBV9 and TRBJ2-2, with 7 bases that match TRBD2. Germline CDR1 and CDR2: SGDLS and YYNGEE. V gave up 4 bases and J gave up 4 bases; unmatched junction bases: 10. The CDR3 spans 16 residues. The CDR3 sequence: CASSPQGLGVTGELFF. For the CDR3, the DNA is TGTGCCAGCAGCCCCCAAGGACTAGGAGTCACCGGGGAGCTGTTTTTT.

This clone was picked up a small number of times. The V and J genes are TRBV5-6 and TRBJ1-5; no definite D call. Per the germline V gene, CDR1 is SGHDT and CDR2 is YYEEEE. The CDR3 runs to 15 residues. V gave up 2 bases and J gave up 5 bases, with 14 bases separating them. The CDR3 DNA reads TGTGCCAGCAGCTTTTTTAATAGGCGCGATCAGCCCCAGCATTTT. Translated, it gives CASSFFNRRDQPQHF.

The chain uses TRBV6-4 and TRBJ1-4; D might be TRBD1 (6 bases). The CDR3 extends over 19 amino acids. The germline gives CDR1 MRHNA, CDR2 SNTAGT. V gave up 0 bases and J gave up 0 bases, with 17 bases separating them. CDR3 nucleotides: TGTGCCAGCAGTGACTCGGACAGATACCAATTTGCAACTAATGAAAAACTGTTTTTT. This sequence encodes CASSDSDRYQFATNEKLFF.

The V and J genes are TRBV19 and TRBJ1-1; D gene unclear. The CDR3 consists of 14 residues. V was pared by 5 bases and J by 1 base, with 11 bases between. The V gene's germline CDR1 is LNHDA and CDR2 SQIVND (reference sequence). The CDR3 spells CASSPSGRNTEAFF. The CDR3 DNA sequence: TGTGCCAGTAGTCCCTCGGGGAGGAACACTGAAGCTTTCTTT. The full variable domain, completed using reference TRBV19 and TRBJ1-1, is DGGITQSPKYLFRKEGQNVTLSCEQNLNHDAMYWYRQDPGQGLRLIYYSQIVNDFQKGDIAEGYSVSREKKESFPLTVTSAQKNPTAFYLCASSPSGRNTEAFFGQGTRLTVV.

The V call is TRBV6-1, the J call TRBJ1-2; 9 bases align to TRBD1. CDR3 length: 16 amino acids. V shed 3 bases, J shed 5 bases, and the junction held 10 bases outside the gene matches. Per the germline V gene, CDR1 is MNHNS and CDR2 is SASEGT. CDR3 sequence (DNA): TGTGCCAGCAGTGAGGGGCCCACAGGGGGCTGGTATGGCTACACCTTC. This codes for CASSEGPTGGWYGYTF.

This chain joins TRBV6-6 and TRBJ2-7; D is possibly TRBD1 or TRBD2 (5 bases each). Germline V lookup: CDR1 MNHNY, CDR2 SVGAGI (reference sequence). V dropped 6 bases and J dropped 1 base, with 16 bases sitting between them. This CDR3 is built from 15 residues. The CDR3 DNA is TGTGCCAGCAGGTTGCCCAGAGGGGTTTCCTACGAGCAGTACTTC. Translated: CASRLPRGVSYEQYF.

V usage is TRBV6-5 and J usage is TRBJ1-2; D might be TRBD1 (6 bases). V gave up 3 bases and J gave up 8 bases, with 19 bases separating them. CDR1 is MNHEY and CDR2 is SVGAGI in the germline V gene. The CDR3 spans 15 residues. CDR3 sequence (DNA): TGTGCCAGCAGTTATACGACGCCATCTCAGGGGGGCTACACCTTC. It is translated as CASSYTTPSQGGYTF.

This chain joins TRBV5-5 and TRBJ2-6; either TRBD1 or TRBD2 may supply D (6 bases each). The germline gives CDR1 SGHKS, CDR2 YYEKEE (reference sequence). CDR3 length equals 17 residues. Trimming took off 1 base at V and 0 bases at J, with 11 bases between the two ends. The CDR3 spells CASSLTTGASGANVLTF. CDR3 sequence (DNA): TGTGCCAGCAGCTTGACGACGGGGGCCTCTGGGGCCAACGTCCTGACTTTC.

V usage is TRBV10-1 and J usage is TRBJ2-7; 10 nucleotides align to TRBD1. The CDR3 spans 17 residues. V shed 4 bases and J 2 bases; nucleotides not matched to a gene: 11. Per the germline V gene, CDR1 is WNHNN and CDR2 is SYGVQD (reference sequence). In nucleotides, the CDR3 is TGCGCCAGCAGTGGGATTGCCGGGACAGGGGATCCCTACGAGCAGTACTTC. Residues: CASSGIAGTGDPYEQYF.

J is TRBJ2-1 and V is TRBV6-2 or TRBV6-3, with D possibly being TRBD2 (5 bases). The V gene lost 2 bases and the J gene lost 1 base, with 15 bases spanning the gap. Germline V gene sequence: CDR1 MNHEY, CDR2 SVGEGT. The length of the CDR3 is 17 residues. CDR3 loop: CASSYRDYARSYNEQFF. CDR3 nucleotide sequence: TGTGCCAGCAGTTACCGAGACTATGCGAGATCCTACAATGAGCAGTTCTTC.